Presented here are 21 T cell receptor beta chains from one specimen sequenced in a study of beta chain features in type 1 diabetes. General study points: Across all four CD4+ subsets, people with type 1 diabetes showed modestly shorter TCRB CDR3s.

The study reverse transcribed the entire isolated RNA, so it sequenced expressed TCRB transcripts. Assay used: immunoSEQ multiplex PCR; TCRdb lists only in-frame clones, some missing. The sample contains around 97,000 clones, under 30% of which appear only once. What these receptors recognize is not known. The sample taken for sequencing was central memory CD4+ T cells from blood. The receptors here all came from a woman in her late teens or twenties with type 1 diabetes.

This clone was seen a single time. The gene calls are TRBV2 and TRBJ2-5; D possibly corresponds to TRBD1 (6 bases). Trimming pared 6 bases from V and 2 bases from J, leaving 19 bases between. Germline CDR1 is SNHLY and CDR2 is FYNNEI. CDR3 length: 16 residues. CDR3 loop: CASSASIRTVQETQYF. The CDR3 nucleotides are TGTGCCAGCAGCGCATCGATACGGACAGTACAAGAGACCCAGTACTTC.

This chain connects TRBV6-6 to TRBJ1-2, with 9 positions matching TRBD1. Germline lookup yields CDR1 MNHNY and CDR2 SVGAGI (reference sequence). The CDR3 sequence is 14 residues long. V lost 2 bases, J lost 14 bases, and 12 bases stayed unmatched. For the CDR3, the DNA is TGTGCCAGCAGTTACGGGGGACAGGGAATGGTGGGTACCTTC. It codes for CASSYGGQGMVGTF.

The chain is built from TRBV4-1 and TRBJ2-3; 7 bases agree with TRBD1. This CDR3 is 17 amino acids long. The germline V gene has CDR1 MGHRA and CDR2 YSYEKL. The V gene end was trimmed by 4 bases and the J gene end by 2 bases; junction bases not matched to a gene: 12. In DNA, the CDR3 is TGCGCCAGCAGCCTGGGTATGACAGGGCGAAACACAGATACGCAGTATTTT. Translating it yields CASSLGMTGRNTDTQYF.

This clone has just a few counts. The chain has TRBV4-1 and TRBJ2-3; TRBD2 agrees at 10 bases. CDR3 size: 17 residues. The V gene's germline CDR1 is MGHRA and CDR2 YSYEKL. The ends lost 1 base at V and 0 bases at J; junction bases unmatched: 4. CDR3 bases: TGCGCCAGCAGCCAAGGACTAGCGGGCCTTAGCACAGATACGCAGTATTTT. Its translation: CASSQGLAGLSTDTQYF.

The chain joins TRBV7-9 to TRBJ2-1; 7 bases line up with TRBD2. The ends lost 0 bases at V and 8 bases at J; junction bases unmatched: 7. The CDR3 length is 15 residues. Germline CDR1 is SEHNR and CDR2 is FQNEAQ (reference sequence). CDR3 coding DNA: TGTGCCAGCAGCTTAGCGGGGGGGACGTGGGATGAGCAGTTCTTC. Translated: CASSLAGGTWDEQFF. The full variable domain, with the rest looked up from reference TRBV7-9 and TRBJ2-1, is DTGVSQNPRHKITKRGQNVTFRCDPISEHNRLYWYRQTLGQGPEFLTYFQNEAQLEKSRLLSDRFSAERPKGSFSTLEIQRTEQGDSAMYLCASSLAGGTWDEQFFGPGTRLTVL.

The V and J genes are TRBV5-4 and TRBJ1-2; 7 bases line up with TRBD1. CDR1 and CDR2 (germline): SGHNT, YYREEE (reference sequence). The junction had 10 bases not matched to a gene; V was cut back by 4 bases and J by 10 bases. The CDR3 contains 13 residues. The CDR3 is CASSRDRARIYTF. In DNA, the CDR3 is TGTGCCAGCAGCCGAGACAGGGCGCGGATCTACACCTTC.

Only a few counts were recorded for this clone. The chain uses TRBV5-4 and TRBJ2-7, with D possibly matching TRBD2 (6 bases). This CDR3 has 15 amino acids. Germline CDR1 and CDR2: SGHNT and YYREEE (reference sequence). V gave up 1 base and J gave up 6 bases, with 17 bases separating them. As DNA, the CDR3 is TGTGCCAGCAGCTTGTACGGCGGGATAGGATTCGAGCAGTACTTC. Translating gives CASSLYGGIGFEQYF.

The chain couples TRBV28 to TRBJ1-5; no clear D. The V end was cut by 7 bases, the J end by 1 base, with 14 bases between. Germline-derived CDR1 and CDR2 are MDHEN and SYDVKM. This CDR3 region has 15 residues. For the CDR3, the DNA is TGTGCCAGCACTCGATCCTCGGGGAGCAATCAGCCCCAGCATTTT. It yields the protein CASTRSSGSNQPQHF. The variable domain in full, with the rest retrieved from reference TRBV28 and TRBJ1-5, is DVKVTQSSRYLVKRTGEKVFLECVQDMDHENMFWYRQDPGLGLRLIYFSYDVKMKEKGDIPEGYSVSREKKERFSLILESASTNQTSMYLCASTRSSGSNQPQHFGDGTRLSIL.

This chain's CDR3 is CASSSGHPYEQYV. The CDR3 bases are TGTGCCAGCAGTTCTGGACACCCCTACGAGCAGTACGTC. The V gene is TRBV11-3, the J gene TRBJ2-7; a weak D match, TRBD1 (5 bases). CDR1 and CDR2 from the germline V gene are SGHNT and YENEEA. Trimming left V 6 bases short and J 2 bases short, with 11 bases between. The CDR3 loop spans 13 amino acids.

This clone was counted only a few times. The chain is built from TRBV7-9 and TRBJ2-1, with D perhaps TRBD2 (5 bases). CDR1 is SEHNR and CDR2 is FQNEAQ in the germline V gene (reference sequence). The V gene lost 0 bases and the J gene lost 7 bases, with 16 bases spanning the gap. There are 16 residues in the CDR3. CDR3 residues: CASSLARGIGWNEQFF. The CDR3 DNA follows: TGTGCCAGCAGCTTAGCGAGAGGGATCGGGTGGAATGAGCAGTTCTTC.

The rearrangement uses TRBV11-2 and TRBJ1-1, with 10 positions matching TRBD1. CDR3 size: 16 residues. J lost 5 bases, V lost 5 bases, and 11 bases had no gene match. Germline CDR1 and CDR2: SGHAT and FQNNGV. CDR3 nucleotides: TGTGCCAGCAGCCCATATGGGACAGGGGTATGGACTGAAGCTTTCTTT. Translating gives CASSPYGTGVWTEAFF.

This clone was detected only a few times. CDR3 sequence reads: CASRTGGSYLHEQYF. Written as DNA, the CDR3 is TGTGCCAGCCGTACAGGGGGCTCCTATCTCCACGAGCAGTACTTC. The chain joins TRBV28 to TRBJ2-7, with 9 bases matching TRBD1. The CDR3 length is 15 residues. The V segment lost 8 bases and the J segment 5 bases; nucleotides outside the gene matches: 13. Germline CDR1 reads MDHEN; CDR2 reads SYDVKM.

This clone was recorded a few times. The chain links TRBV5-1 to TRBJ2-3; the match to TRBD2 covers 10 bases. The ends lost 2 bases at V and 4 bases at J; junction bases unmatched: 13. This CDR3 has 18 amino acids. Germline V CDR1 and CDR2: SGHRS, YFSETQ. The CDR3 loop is CASSLGQLAGGRADTQYF. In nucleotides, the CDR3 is TGCGCCAGCAGCTTAGGCCAATTAGCGGGAGGCCGGGCAGATACGCAGTATTTT.

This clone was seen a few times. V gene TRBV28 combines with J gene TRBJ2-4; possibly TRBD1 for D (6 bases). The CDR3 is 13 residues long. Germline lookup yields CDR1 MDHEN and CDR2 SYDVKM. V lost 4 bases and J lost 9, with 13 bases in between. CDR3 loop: CASSSSDSIIQYF. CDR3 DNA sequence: TGTGCCAGCAGTTCGTCGGACAGCATCATTCAGTACTTC.

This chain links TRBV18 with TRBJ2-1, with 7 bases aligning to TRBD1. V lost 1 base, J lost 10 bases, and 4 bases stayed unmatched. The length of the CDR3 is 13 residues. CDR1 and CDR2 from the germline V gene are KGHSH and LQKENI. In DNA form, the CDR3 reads TGTGCCAGCTCACCACGTACAGGGGTCGAGCAGTTCTTC. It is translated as CASSPRTGVEQFF.

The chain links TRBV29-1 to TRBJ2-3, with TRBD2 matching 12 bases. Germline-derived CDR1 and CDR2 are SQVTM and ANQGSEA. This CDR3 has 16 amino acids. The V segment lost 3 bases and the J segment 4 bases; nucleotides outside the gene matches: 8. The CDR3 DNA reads TGCAGCGTTGATGGTCTAGCGGGAGGGCCCCCAGATACGCAGTATTTT. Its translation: CSVDGLAGGPPDTQYF.

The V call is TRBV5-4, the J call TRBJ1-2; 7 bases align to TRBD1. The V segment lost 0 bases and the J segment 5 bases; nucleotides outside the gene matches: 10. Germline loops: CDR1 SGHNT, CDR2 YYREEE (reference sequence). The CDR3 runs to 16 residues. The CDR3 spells CASSLGSEGARYGYTF. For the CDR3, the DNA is TGTGCCAGCAGCTTGGGCTCGGAGGGGGCGCGTTATGGCTACACCTTC. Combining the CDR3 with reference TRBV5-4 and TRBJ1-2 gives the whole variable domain ETGVTQSPTHLIKTRGQQVTLRCSSQSGHNTVSWYQQALGQGPQFIFQYYREEENGRGNFPPRFSGLQFPNYSSELNVNALELDDSALYLCASSLGSEGARYGYTFGSGTRLTVV.

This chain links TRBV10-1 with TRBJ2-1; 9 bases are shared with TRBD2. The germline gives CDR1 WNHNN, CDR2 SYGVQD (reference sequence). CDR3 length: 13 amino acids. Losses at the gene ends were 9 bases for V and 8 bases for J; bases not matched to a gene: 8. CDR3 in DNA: TGCGCCAGATTAGCGGGAGACACTGATGAGCAGTTCTTC. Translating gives CARLAGDTDEQFF.

In DNA form, the CDR3 reads TGCGCCAGCAGGGTATCCGGTGCAACTAATGAAAAACTGTTTTTT. Its translation: CASRVSGATNEKLFF. The chain uses TRBV5-1 and TRBJ1-4; D remains ambiguous. CDR3 length: 15 amino acids. Germline CDR1 reads SGHRS; CDR2 reads YFSETQ. V lost 5 bases and J 0 bases, leaving 11 bases between the germline ends.

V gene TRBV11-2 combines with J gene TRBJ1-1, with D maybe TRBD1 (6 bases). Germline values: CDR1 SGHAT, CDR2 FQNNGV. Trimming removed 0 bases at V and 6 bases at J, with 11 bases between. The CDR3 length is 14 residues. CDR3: CASSLERGFSEAFF. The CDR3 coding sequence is TGTGCCAGCAGCTTAGAAAGGGGGTTTTCTGAAGCTTTCTTT.

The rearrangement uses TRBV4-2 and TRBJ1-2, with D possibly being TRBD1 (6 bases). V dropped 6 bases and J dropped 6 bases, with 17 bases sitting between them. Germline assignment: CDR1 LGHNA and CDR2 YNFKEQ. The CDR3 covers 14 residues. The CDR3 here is CASRRGRGEDGYTF. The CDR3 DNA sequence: TGTGCCAGCAGGCGAGGCAGGGGAGAGGATGGCTACACCTTC.